This T cell receptor (beta chain) was obtained from a study of T cells in Graves' hyperthyroidism and ophthalmopathy. For the study at large: At the time of initial diagnosis and before any treatment, peripheral blood was collected.

A NOSPECS grade of at least 4, a Clinical Activity Score of at least 3 and duration under 3 months were recorded in ophthalmopathy patients. RNA transcripts were the template for amplifying TCR beta CDR3 regions. Initially, a first-round RT-PCR of the TCR CDR3 employed the HTBI primer set. TCRdb reprocessed the multiplex PCR reads via MiXCR and lists one record per CDR3 protein. The profile shows a few hundred thousand distinct CDR3 sequences, roughly 16% of them singletons. The CDR3 totals 12 residues. Germline V gene data show CDR1 as LGHDT and CDR2 as YNNKEL (reference sequence). Trimming cost V 1 base and J 6 bases, with 3 bases left between them. This clonotype showed up many times. Its antigen is currently unknown. Overall study results and limits: In simple terms, a model built on 13 V-J features told ophthalmopathy apart from stable hyperthyroidism. Progression to ophthalmopathy was predicted a median of approximately 6.4 months early.

The V and J genes are TRBV3-1 and TRBJ2-2; no firm D call. This receptor was identified in a middle-aged woman with Graves' ophthalmopathy. Material: blood. The chain's CDR3 is CASSQVAGELFF. The CDR3 DNA sequence: TGTGCCAGCAGCCAAGTGGCCGGGGAGCTGTTTTTT.